The 2 T cell receptor beta chains below come from one sample, sequenced in a study of early T cells in non-severe SARS-CoV-2 infection. TCRdb ran MiXCR on the 5' RACE reads and lists one entry per CDR3 protein. The table has tens of thousands of distinct CDR3 sequences, 4.5% to 6% seen once; the top ten hold about a fifth. The sequencing sample was made of whole blood. The origin of the receptors is an adult who was a healthcare worker with PCR-confirmed SARS-CoV-2 infection or an uninfected control (not recorded which).

The table lists this clonotype with many counts. This rearrangement joins TRBV15 to TRBJ1-1; TRBD1 aligns across 7 bases. CDR1 and CDR2 (germline): LNHNV, YYDKDF (reference sequence). V was pared by 1 base and J by 4 bases, with 3 bases of the junction left unmatched. The CDR3 runs to 14 residues. CDR3 in amino acids: CATSRGDSRTEAFF. DNA of the CDR3: TGTGCCACCAGCAGAGGGGACAGCCGCACTGAAGCTTTCTTT.

This clonotype has only a few counts. This chain uses TRBV3-1 with TRBJ2-1; maybe TRBD2 (5 bases). CDR3 length: 13 residues. The V gene's germline CDR1 is LGHDT and CDR2 YNNKEL (reference sequence). V gave up 4 bases and J gave up 10 bases, with 14 bases separating them. The CDR3 DNA is TGTGCCAGCAGCCTCGATACTAGACGAGAGCAGTTCTTC. Amino acid sequence: CASSLDTRREQFF.